This TCR beta chain is drawn from a study of vaccination and CD4 T cells after COVID-19. About the research overall: As their vaccination, participants received two doses of either BNT162b2 or mRNA-1273 vaccine.

The treatment was: roughly ten-day PBMC culture with coronavirus spike peptide pools or control peptides (ViraFEST assay). Regarding this clonotype: Its antigen is not known.

Researchers used the Oncomine TCR Beta short-read assay to sequence DNA from cultured CD4+ T cells. In TCRdb, the PCR reads were re-called with MiXCR into one record per CDR3 protein. Of about 20,000 distinct CDR3 sequences listed, less than 55% are singletons. The CDR3 loop spans 14 amino acids. Trimming left V 5 bases short and J 6 bases short, with 16 bases between. Germline lookup yields CDR1 LNHDA and CDR2 SQIVND (reference sequence). The sequence was collected from a human donor who had recovered from COVID-19. This sequence joins TRBV19 and TRBJ1-1, with D possibly TRBD1 on 5 matching bases. Material for sequencing was CD4+ T cells from blood, cultured in vitro. The CDR3 sequence is CASSLGPIGSEAFF. CDR3 coding DNA: TGTGCCAGTAGTTTGGGACCTATCGGGTCTGAAGCTTTCTTT.